This paragraph covers one T cell receptor (beta chain) sequence. The data are from a study of neoadjuvant nivolumab and ipilimumab in lung cancer. V gave up 1 base and J gave up 6 bases, with 12 bases separating them. Germline V gives CDR1 MNHNS, CDR2 SASEGT. The CDR3 consists of 14 residues. Only in-frame clones appear in the TCRdb table, and some are missing; sequencing was by immunoSEQ multiplex PCR. The sample lists about 28,000 clones; about 70% were seen once. The sequencing used tumor tissue, collected after neoadjuvant nivolumab, alone or with ipilimumab, at or shortly before surgery. The V call is TRBV6-1, the J call TRBJ1-1; D perhaps matches TRBD1 (5 bases). The clonotype comes from an adult with non-small cell lung cancer. The CDR3 coding sequence is TGTGCCAGCAGTGAAGTAGGGCAGGGCCCTGAAGCTTTCTTT. Translation gives CASSEVGQGPEAFF.